The T cell receptor beta chain under discussion was sequenced for a study of cytomegalovirus exposure and HLA in healthy donors. Study findings and constraints: The majority of CMV-associated TCR beta chains were reported as apparently HLA-restricted in a later analysis. Some V segments (TRBV6-2 and TRBV6-3 among them) were excluded as indistinguishable.

CDR3 length: 14 amino acids. The V end lost 1 base, the J end lost 7 bases, and 11 bases lay between the germline ends. CDR1 is MNHEY, CDR2 SMNVEV, per germline (reference sequence). Researchers ran the PCR with 60 Vbeta and 13 Jbeta primers. The repertoire was sequenced with immunoSEQ multiplex PCR; TCRdb's copy has only in-frame clones and lacks some. The sample shows 150,000 to 180,000 clones, 80% of them seen only once. Regarding this clone: Its specificity is not known.

Sequencing used PBMCs. This chain connects TRBV27 to TRBJ2-1; weak D call: TRBD1 (7 bases). The TCR sequence derives from a man aged 25 to 40 in good health and CMV-seropositive. CDR3 coding DNA: TGTGCCAGCAGTTTATTACAGGGGAGGAATGAGCAGTTCTTC. Its translation is CASSLLQGRNEQFF.